This T cell receptor (beta chain) appears in the sequencing data of a study of identical twins (dated by TCRdb to 2016 to 2017). Study-level background: To test whether fetal clonotypes persist, this study deep-sequenced TCR alpha and beta repertoires from monozygotic twins, from unrelated adults of various ages, and from cord blood. To rule out contamination, replicate twin experiments were performed at different times with different library preparation protocols.

Libraries were built with 5' RACE. The listed sequencing device is Illumina HiSeq 2000. A universal primer binding site was introduced by template switching, and a unique molecular identifier was present in the final cDNA, enabling accurate counting of TCR cDNA molecules. First-strand cDNA for TCR alpha and beta chains was synthesized from specific primers in the conserved constant-segment region. To control for contamination, each cDNA library was double barcoded with a SMART-Mk sample barcode plus Illumina barcodes. TruSeq adapter sequences, together with Illumina sample barcodes, were added in two successive PCR steps. The Illumina HiSeq platform was used with custom primers to sequence TCR alpha and beta cDNA libraries. In the original analysis: Raw reads were processed with MiGEC to extract unique molecular identifiers, and MiXCR was used to determine CDR3 positions. For each individual, recombination models were inferred using an EM algorithm with the repgenHMM and IGoR tools. The tcR package in R was used for shared clonotype analysis, with sharing normalized by the product of cloneset sizes. To study raw recombination without the effects of thymic and clonal selection, out-of-frame nonproductive sequences were analyzed. TCRdb ran its own pipeline on the public reads, namely fastp trimming at Q25 and MiXCR clone calling, and kept in-frame beta chains. Each entry merges the rows of one CDR3 protein and shows their most common DNA and genes. Clone size and V and J calls follow TCRdb, not the original study. The sample includes approximately 630,000 distinct CDR3 sequences, with under 8.5% observed a single time. 1.6% of the sample comes from the top ten.

There are 13 amino acids in the CDR3, from cysteine to phenylalanine inclusive. Only the CDR3 DNA is retained, 39 bases long and in frame from the first base. Unmatched junction bases come to 6, with V trimmed by 8 bases and J by 4 bases. The table lists this clonotype with a few counts. No antigen is known for it. The sample holds no much larger clone one base away, and base qualities are not on file. Overall results and qualifications from the work: The excess sharing between twins in beta out-of-frame sequences was weaker because fewer shared sequences reduced the signal-to-noise ratio. Out-of-frame TCR alpha sharing in monozygotic twins was systematically underestimated by recombination models, whereas sharing between unrelated individuals was in agreement with the recombination models. Compared with coincidental sharing between unrelated individuals, out-of-frame TCR alpha sequences shared between twins had an excess of sequences with low generation probability. Zero-insertion analyses could be partly confounded by invariant T cells such as MAIT and iNKT, although diverse VJ usage argued against such confounding for most clonotypes. Because the same donors could not be followed over many years, the conclusions relied on cross-sectional statistical analysis. Fewer insertions were carried by abundant cord blood beta clonotypes, a similar but weaker trend appeared in young adult naive repertoires, and no such trend appeared in memory repertoires.

Every donor was a healthy Caucasian. The twin cohort comprised three pairs of female monozygotic twins, all aged about 18 to 29 years. The RNA used for TCR libraries was isolated from peripheral blood mononuclear cells. The data were also submitted as part of a second study, on yellow fever vaccine responses in identical twins. The second paper further reports: According to the authors, the vaccine-induced T cell response in identical twins seemed to be partly convergent and partly specific to each individual. In the study, vaccine-responding T cell clones were precisely tracked in identical twins.

This chain joins TRBV12-3 or TRBV12-4 to TRBJ2-7, and 9 junction bases match TRBD2. The sequencing sample was made of PBMCs. This clonotype originated in a woman aged 18-29 years in good health. The nucleotide sequence reads TGTGCCAGCGCGGGAGGGCCGAGATACGAGCAGTACTTC. Its translation reads: CASAGGPRYEQYF.